Described below is a single TCR beta chain sequence and its context. Its antigen is not identified. Using a J-beta primer mix together with a sample-barcoded 5' primer, a second PCR was run for roughly 6 to 12 cycles. TCRdb processed the 5' RACE reads anew with MiXCR; each CDR3 protein has one entry. The table includes about 650,000 distinct CDR3 sequences, about 34% detected once. The sample is drawn from a study of blood T cells in healthy people across ages. General study points: Fewer expanded clones and more diversity marked long-lived versus aged donors.

The CDR3 is 13 amino acids. V lost 8 bases, J lost 6 bases, and 2 bases stayed unmatched. Germline values: CDR1 SGHTA, CDR2 FQGNSA. Russia was home to the donors, healthy Caucasian individuals aged about 6 to 90. Each of the donors had roughly 9.4 milliliters of peripheral blood drawn into EDTA-treated Vacutainer tubes. The receptor's source is a woman aged 80 or older in good health. The specimen sequenced was blood. This chain uses TRBV7-2 with TRBJ2-5; TRBD2 aligns across 14 bases. The chain's CDR3 is CASGTSGGQTQYF. CDR3 nucleotides: TGTGCCAGCGGGACTAGCGGGGGTCAGACCCAGTACTTC.